This T cell receptor (beta chain) derives from a study of blood T cell repertoires in COVID-19. Looking at the study overall: PBMCs, B-cell-depleted T cells, or T cells provided the cDNA or gDNA that made up the material.

V lost 5 bases and J lost 4; bases outside the gene matches: 9. Germline CDR1 reads MNHNY; CDR2 reads SVGAGI (reference sequence). There are 17 residues in the CDR3. The assay was immunoSEQ multiplex PCR, and TCRdb's table has in-frame clones only and misses some. Among around 66,000 clones listed, just under 80% were seen once. Input material: peripheral blood. This chain connects TRBV6-6 to TRBJ2-6; 9 nucleotides agree with TRBD1. This receptor was identified in a human donor in a cohort sampled during active COVID-19. The CDR3 DNA is TGTGCCAGCAGTCTAGGACAGGGGCCTATAGGGGCCAACGTCCTGACTTTC. Protein: CASSLGQGPIGANVLTF.